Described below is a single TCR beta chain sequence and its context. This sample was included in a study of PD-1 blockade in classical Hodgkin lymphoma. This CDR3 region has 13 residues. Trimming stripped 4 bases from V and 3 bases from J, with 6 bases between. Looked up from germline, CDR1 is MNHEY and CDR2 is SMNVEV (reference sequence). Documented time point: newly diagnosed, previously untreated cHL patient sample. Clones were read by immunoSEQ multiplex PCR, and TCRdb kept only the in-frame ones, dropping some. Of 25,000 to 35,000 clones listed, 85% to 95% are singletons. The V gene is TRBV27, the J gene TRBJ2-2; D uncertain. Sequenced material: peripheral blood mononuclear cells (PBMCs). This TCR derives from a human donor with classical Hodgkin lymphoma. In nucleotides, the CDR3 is TGTGCCAGCAGTTGGTCGTACACCGGGGAGCTGTTTTTT. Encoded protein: CASSWSYTGELFF.